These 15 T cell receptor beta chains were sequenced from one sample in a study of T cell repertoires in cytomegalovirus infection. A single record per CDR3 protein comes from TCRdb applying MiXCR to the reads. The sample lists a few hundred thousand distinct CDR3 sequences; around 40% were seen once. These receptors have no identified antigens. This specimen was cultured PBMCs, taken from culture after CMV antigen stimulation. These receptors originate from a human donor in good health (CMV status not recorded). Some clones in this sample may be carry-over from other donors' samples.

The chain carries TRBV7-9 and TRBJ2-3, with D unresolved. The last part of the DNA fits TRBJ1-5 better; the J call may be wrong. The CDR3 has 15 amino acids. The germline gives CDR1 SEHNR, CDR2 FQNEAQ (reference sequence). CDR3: CASSSPVTSTDTQHF. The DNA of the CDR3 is TGTGCCAGCAGCTCCCCTGTCACAAGCACAGATACGCAGCATTTT.

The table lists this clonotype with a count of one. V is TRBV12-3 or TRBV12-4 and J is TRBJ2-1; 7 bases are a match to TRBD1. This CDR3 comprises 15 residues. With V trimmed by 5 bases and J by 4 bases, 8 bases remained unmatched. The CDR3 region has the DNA TGTGCCAGCAGTCCCCGACAGGGAGTATACAATGAGCAGTTCTTC. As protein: CASSPRQGVYNEQFF.

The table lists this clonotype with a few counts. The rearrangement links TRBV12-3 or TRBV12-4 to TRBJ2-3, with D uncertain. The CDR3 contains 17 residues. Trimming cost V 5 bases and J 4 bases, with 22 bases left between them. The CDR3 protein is CASSLIPMGTESDTQYF. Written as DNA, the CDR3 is TGTGCCAGCAGTCTTATCCCGATGGGCACGGAATCAGATACGCAGTATTTT.

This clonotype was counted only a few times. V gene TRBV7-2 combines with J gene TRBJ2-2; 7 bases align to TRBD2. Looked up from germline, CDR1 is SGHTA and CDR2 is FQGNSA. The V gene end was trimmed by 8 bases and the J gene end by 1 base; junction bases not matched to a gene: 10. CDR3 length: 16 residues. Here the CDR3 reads CASSRWAGENTGELFF. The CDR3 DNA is TGTGCCAGCTCCCGTTGGGCGGGGGAGAACACCGGGGAGCTGTTTTTT. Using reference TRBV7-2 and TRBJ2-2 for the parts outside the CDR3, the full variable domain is GAGVSQSPSNKVTEKGKDVELRCDPISGHTALYWYRQSLGQGLEFLIYFQGNSAPDKSGLPSDRFSAERTGGSVSTLTIQRTQQEDSAVYLCASSRWAGENTGELFFGEGSRLTVL.

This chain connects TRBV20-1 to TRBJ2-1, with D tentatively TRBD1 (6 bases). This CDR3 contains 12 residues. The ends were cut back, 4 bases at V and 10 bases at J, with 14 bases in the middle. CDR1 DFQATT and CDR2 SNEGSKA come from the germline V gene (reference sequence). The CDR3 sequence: CSAIGGEREQFF. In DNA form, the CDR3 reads TGCAGTGCTATAGGGGGTGAGCGAGAGCAGTTCTTC.

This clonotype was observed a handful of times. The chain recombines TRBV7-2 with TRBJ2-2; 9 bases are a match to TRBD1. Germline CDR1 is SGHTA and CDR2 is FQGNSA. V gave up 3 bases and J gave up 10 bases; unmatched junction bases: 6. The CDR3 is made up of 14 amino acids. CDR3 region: CASSLVWTGEELFF. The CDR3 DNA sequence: TGTGCCAGCAGCTTGGTATGGACAGGGGAGGAGCTGTTTTTT.

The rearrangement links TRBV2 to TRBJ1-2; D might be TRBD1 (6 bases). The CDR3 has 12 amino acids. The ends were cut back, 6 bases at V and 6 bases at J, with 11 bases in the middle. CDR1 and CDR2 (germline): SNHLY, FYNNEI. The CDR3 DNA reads TGTGCCAGCAGCCAACAGGGTGATGGCTACACCTTC. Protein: CASSQQGDGYTF.

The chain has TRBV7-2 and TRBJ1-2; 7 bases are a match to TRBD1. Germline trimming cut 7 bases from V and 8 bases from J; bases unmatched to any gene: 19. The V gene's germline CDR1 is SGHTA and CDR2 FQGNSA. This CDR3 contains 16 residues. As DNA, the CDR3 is TGTGCCAGCATCCCAGACCCCGACAGGGCCCAAAGAGGCTACACCTTC. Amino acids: CASIPDPDRAQRGYTF.

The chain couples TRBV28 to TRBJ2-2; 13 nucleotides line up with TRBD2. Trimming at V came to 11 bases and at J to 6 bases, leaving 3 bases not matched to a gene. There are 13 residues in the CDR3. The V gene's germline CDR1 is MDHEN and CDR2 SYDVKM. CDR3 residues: CAGGLAGAGELFF. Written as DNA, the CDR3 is TGTGCCGGAGGACTAGCGGGAGCCGGGGAGCTGTTTTTT. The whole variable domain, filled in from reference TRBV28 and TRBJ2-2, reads DVKVTQSSRYLVKRTGEKVFLECVQDMDHENMFWYRQDPGLGLRLIYFSYDVKMKEKGDIPEGYSVSREKKERFSLILESASTNQTSMYLCAGGLAGAGELFFGEGSRLTVL.

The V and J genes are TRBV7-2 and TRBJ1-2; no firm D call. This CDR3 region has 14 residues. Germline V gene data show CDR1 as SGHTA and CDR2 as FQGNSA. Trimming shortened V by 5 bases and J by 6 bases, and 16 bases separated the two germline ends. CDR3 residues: CASSPLARRNGYTF. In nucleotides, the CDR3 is TGTGCCAGCAGCCCCTTGGCCAGGCGGAATGGCTACACCTTC. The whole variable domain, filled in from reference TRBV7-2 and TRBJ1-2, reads GAGVSQSPSNKVTEKGKDVELRCDPISGHTALYWYRQSLGQGLEFLIYFQGNSAPDKSGLPSDRFSAERTGGSVSTLTIQRTQQEDSAVYLCASSPLARRNGYTFGSGTRLTVV.

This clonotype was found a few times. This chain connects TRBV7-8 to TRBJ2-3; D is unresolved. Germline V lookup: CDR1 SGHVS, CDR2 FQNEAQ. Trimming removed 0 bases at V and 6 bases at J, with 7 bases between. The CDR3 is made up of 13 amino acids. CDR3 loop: CASSLAPEDTQYF. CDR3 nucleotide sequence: TGTGCCAGCAGCTTAGCCCCCGAGGATACGCAGTATTTT.

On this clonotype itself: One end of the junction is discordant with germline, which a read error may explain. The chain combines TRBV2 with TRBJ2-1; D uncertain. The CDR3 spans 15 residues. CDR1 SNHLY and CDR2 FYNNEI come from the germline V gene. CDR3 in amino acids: CASRNSIFSGNEPFF. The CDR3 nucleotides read TGTGCCAGCCGCAACTCCATATTCAGTGGCAATGAGCCGTTCTTC.

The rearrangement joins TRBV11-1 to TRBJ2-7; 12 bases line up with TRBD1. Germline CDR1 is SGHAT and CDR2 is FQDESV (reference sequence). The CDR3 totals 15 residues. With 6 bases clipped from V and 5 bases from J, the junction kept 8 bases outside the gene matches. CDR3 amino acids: CASSFARDRGHEQYF. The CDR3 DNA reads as TGTGCCAGCAGTTTCGCCCGGGACAGGGGGCACGAGCAGTACTTC.

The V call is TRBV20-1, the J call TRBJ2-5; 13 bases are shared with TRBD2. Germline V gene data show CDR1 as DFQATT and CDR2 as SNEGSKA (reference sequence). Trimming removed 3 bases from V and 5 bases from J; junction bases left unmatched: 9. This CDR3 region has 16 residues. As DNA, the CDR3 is TGCAGTGCTAGGGGGGGGGGACTAGCGGGACTTGAGACCCAGTACTTC. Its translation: CSARGGGLAGLETQYF.

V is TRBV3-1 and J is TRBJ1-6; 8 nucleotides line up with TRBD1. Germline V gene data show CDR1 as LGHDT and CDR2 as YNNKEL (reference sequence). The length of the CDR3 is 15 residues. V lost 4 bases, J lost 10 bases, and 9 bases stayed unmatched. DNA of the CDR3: TGTGCCAGCAGCCCTTCCGGACAGGGAAAATCACCCCTCCACTTT. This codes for CASSPSGQGKSPLHF.